The rows below give T cell receptor beta chains drawn from one sample of a study of cytomegalovirus exposure and HLA in healthy donors. The protocol was immunoSEQ multiplex PCR, while the TCRdb copy is restricted to in-frame clones and leaves out a portion. The sample holds 55,000 to 80,000 clones; about 65% are singletons and the top ten take about 23%. Material for sequencing was PBMCs. The receptor set was obtained from a man aged 50 to 60 in good health and CMV-seropositive. The CDR3 runs from the conserved cysteine through the conserved F or W. D genes are given only for firm matches. Some rows mark clone size as missing; the rest say once, few, many or name a class of expanded clone.

J gene: TRBJ1-1; clone size: -; V gene: TRBV7-2; D gene: -; CDR3 protein: CASSLVTSEAFF; CDR3 DNA: TGTGCCAGCAGCTTAGTGACAAGTGAAGCTTTCTTT
J gene: TRBJ1-6; clone size: -; V gene: TRBV2; D gene: -; CDR3 protein: CASSEARPAHNSPLHF; CDR3 DNA: TGTGCCAGCAGCGAAGCGAGGCCTGCACATAATTCACCCCTCCACTTT
J gene: TRBJ2-3; clone size: -; V gene: TRBV5-1; D gene: -; CDR3 protein: CASRPQGYDTDTQYF; CDR3 DNA: TGCGCCAGCAGACCCCAGGGTTACGACACAGATACGCAGTATTTT
J gene: TRBJ2-5; clone size: -; V gene: TRBV9; D gene: TRBD1; CDR3 protein: CASSVDEGAARETQYF; CDR3 DNA: TGTGCCAGCAGCGTAGACGAGGGGGCAGCACGAGAGACCCAGTACTTC
J gene: TRBJ2-1; clone size: -; V gene: TRBV6-6; D gene: TRBD2; CDR3 protein: CASSFGLAEKNNEQFF; CDR3 DNA: TGTGCCAGCAGTTTCGGACTAGCGGAGAAAAACAATGAGCAGTTCTTC
J gene: TRBJ2-5; clone size: -; V gene: TRBV4-3; D gene: -; CDR3 protein: CASSQDGGKGETQYF; CDR3 DNA: TGCGCCAGCAGCCAAGATGGCGGGAAGGGAGAGACCCAGTACTTC
J gene: TRBJ2-7; clone size: few; V gene: TRBV6-1; D gene: TRBD2; CDR3 protein: CASSEARESYEQYF; CDR3 DNA: TGTGCCAGCAGTGAAGCGCGGGAGAGCTACGAGCAGTACTTC
J gene: TRBJ2-7; clone size: few; V gene: TRBV5-4; D gene: TRBD1; CDR3 protein: CASSLGTGSSYEQYF; CDR3 DNA: TGTGCCAGCAGCCTAGGGACAGGGAGCTCCTACGAGCAGTACTTC
J gene: TRBJ2-1; clone size: -; V gene: TRBV19; D gene: TRBD2; CDR3 protein: CASSLAGGINEQFF; CDR3 DNA: TGTGCCAGTAGTCTAGCGGGAGGGATTAATGAGCAGTTCTTC
J gene: TRBJ1-1; clone size: -; V gene: TRBV7-9; D gene: -; CDR3 protein: CASSGRQLHEAFF; CDR3 DNA: TGTGCCAGCAGCGGCAGACAGCTTCATGAAGCTTTCTTT
J gene: TRBJ2-1; clone size: -; V gene: TRBV28; D gene: -; CDR3 protein: CASSLAGMFF; CDR3 DNA: TGTGCCAGCAGTTTAGCAGGAATGTTCTTC
J gene: TRBJ2-5; clone size: -; V gene: TRBV6-5; D gene: TRBD1; CDR3 protein: CASSYGTGGGETQYF; CDR3 DNA: TGTGCCAGCAGTTATGGGACAGGGGGAGGAGAGACCCAGTACTTC
J gene: TRBJ2-1; clone size: -; V gene: TRBV6-1; D gene: TRBD2; CDR3 protein: CASSALSLAGGYNEQFF; CDR3 DNA: TGTGCCAGCAGTGCCCTCTCGCTAGCGGGGGGGTACAATGAGCAGTTCTTC
J gene: TRBJ2-3; clone size: -; V gene: TRBV27; D gene: TRBD1; CDR3 protein: CASSFRGQGYTDTQYF; CDR3 DNA: TGTGCCAGCAGTTTTAGAGGACAGGGGTACACAGATACGCAGTATTTT
J gene: TRBJ2-3; clone size: -; V gene: TRBV9; D gene: -; CDR3 protein: CASSAHRSDTDTQYF; CDR3 DNA: TGTGCCAGCAGCGCCCACAGGAGCGACACAGATACGCAGTATTTT
J gene: TRBJ2-7; clone size: -; V gene: TRBV27; D gene: TRBD2; CDR3 protein: CASSLKGAGTSDEQYF; CDR3 DNA: TGTGCCAGCAGTTTAAAAGGGGCCGGGACTAGCGACGAGCAGTACTTC
J gene: TRBJ1-2; clone size: -; V gene: TRBV5-1; D gene: -; CDR3 protein: CASSLEGTGGYTF; CDR3 DNA: TGCGCCAGCAGCTTGGAAGGGACTGGTGGCTACACCTTC
J gene: TRBJ2-5; clone size: -; V gene: TRBV10-3; D gene: TRBD1; CDR3 protein: CAISAGQQETQYF; CDR3 DNA: TGTGCCATCAGTGCGGGACAGCAAGAGACCCAGTACTTC
J gene: TRBJ1-1; clone size: few; V gene: TRBV6-5; D gene: -; CDR3 protein: CASSYRGATEAFF; CDR3 DNA: TGTGCCAGCAGTTACCGGGGGGCCACTGAAGCTTTCTTT
J gene: TRBJ1-1; clone size: -; V gene: TRBV6-1; D gene: TRBD1; CDR3 protein: CASSEATLPRQGGAFF; CDR3 DNA: TGTGCCAGCAGTGAAGCTACCCTTCCGAGACAGGGGGGAGCTTTCTTT
J gene: TRBJ1-6; clone size: once; V gene: TRBV9; D gene: -; CDR3 protein: CASSEGLGRDKGPLHF; CDR3 DNA: TGTGCCAGCAGCGAGGGTCTGGGACGGGACAAGGGGCCCCTCCACTTT
J gene: TRBJ1-1; clone size: few; V gene: TRBV5-1; D gene: TRBD1; CDR3 protein: CASSWTGEDTEAFF; CDR3 DNA: TGCGCCAGCAGCTGGACAGGGGAGGACACTGAAGCTTTCTTT
J gene: TRBJ1-5; clone size: -; V gene: TRBV28; D gene: TRBD1; CDR3 protein: CASSRTGRNQPQHF; CDR3 DNA: TGTGCCAGCAGTCGGACAGGGAGGAATCAGCCCCAGCATTTT